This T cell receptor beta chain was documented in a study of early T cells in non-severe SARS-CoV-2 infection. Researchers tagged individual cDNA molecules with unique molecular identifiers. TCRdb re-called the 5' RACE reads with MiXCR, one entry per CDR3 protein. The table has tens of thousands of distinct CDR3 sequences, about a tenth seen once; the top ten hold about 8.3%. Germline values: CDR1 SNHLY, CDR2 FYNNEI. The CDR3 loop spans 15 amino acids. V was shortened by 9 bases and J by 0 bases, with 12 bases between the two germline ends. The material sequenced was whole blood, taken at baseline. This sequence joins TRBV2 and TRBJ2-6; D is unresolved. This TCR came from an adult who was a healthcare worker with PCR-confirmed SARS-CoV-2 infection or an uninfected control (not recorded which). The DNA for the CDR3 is TGTGCCAGGTTCAATCGTTTCTCTGGGGCCAACGTCCTGACTTTC. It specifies CARFNRFSGANVLTF.